These 2 T cell receptor beta chains were sequenced from one sample in a study of T-cell reconstitution after alpha-beta-depleted transplantation in children. As it was prepared, the TCRbeta library received unique molecular identifiers. TCRdb independently ran MiXCR on the PCR reads; one entry per CDR3 protein. The sample has about 440,000 distinct CDR3 sequences, 43% seen once. The specimen was PBMCs, collected before TCRalphabeta/CD19-depleted stem cell transplant. Source of these receptors: a girl aged 2-10 years with aplastic anemia, due to receive a stem cell transplant.

This clonotype has a count of ten or more. CDR3 sequence: CASSWGQSNTGELFF. The DNA of the CDR3 is TGTGCCAGCAGTTGGGGACAATCGAACACCGGGGAGCTGTTTTTT. The rearrangement links TRBV12-3 or TRBV12-4 to TRBJ2-2; perhaps TRBD1 as D (6 bases). The CDR3 totals 15 residues. The ends were cut back, 4 bases at V and 0 bases at J, with 9 bases in the middle.

This clonotype came up a few times. The V gene is TRBV15, the J gene TRBJ2-1; D call uncertain. The V end lost 4 bases, the J end lost 6 bases, and 4 bases lay between the germline ends. This CDR3 spans 11 amino acids. The germline CDR1 and CDR2 sequences are LNHNV and YYDKDF (reference sequence). Here the CDR3 reads CATSKFNEQFF. The CDR3 nucleotides are TGTGCCACCAGCAAATTCAATGAGCAGTTCTTC.